Listed below are T cell receptor beta chains from one sample, sequenced in a study of T cell changes during pregnancy in multiple sclerosis. TCRdb keeps only in-frame clones here, not all; method: immunoSEQ multiplex PCR. The table shows tens of thousands of clones, with about 91% occurring only once. This specimen was CD4+ T cells from peripheral blood mononuclear cells, taken in the third trimester of pregnancy. The receptors stem from a female donor in good health, enrolled as a control in a pregnancy study. Each CDR3 is given with its conserved first and last residue. A D gene is named only where the DNA matches it firmly. Size values are once, few and many counts, or a class for expanded clones, and some rows have none.

v_gene	abundance	j_gene	d_gene	CDR3aa	CDR3nt
TRBV7-3	.	TRBJ2-1	.	CASSLFDGGISNNEQFF	TGTGCCAGCAGCTTGTTCGACGGAGGTATTTCTAACAATGAGCAGTTCTTC
TRBV6-6	few	TRBJ1-6	TRBD1	CASSLDRGGYSPLHF	TGTGCCAGCAGTTTGGACAGGGGGGGGTATTCACCCCTCCACTTT
TRBV7-8	.	TRBJ2-2	TRBD2	CASSPRTSGNTGELFF	TGTGCCAGCAGCCCTCGGACTAGCGGGAACACCGGGGAGCTGTTTTTT
TRBV7-2	once	TRBJ2-1	.	CASSPVTGYSYNEQFF	TGTGCCAGCAGTCCAGTTACAGGTTACTCCTACAATGAGCAGTTCTTC
TRBV6-5	.	TRBJ2-6	TRBD1	CASSTQGAGANVLTF	TGTGCCAGCAGTACCCAGGGGGCTGGGGCCAACGTCCTGACTTTC
TRBV7-2	.	TRBJ1-2	.	CASSPPGSGYGYTF	TGTGCCAGCTCCCCTCCAGGGTCCGGGTATGGCTACACCTTC
TRBV29-1	once	TRBJ1-2	TRBD1	CSFTGQGNYGYTF	TGCAGCTTTACGGGACAGGGAAACTATGGCTACACCTTC
TRBV5-8	.	TRBJ1-5	.	CASSGRVISNQPQHF	TGTGCCAGCAGCGGGCGGGTCATTAGCAATCAGCCCCAGCATTTT
TRBV6-6	.	TRBJ1-1	TRBD1	CASSYLQGASEAFF	TGTGCCAGCAGTTACCTACAGGGGGCGTCTGAAGCTTTCTTT
TRBV29-1	.	TRBJ1-4	.	CSVEGGEKLFF	TGCAGCGTTGAAGGAGGTGAAAAACTGTTTTTT
TRBV6-6	.	TRBJ2-7	TRBD1	CASSRDRNYEQYF	TGTGCCAGCAGCCGGGACAGGAACTACGAGCAGTACTTC
TRBV4-3	.	TRBJ2-3	TRBD2	CASSQDGAGASTDTQYF	TGCGCCAGCAGCCAAGATGGAGCGGGGGCAAGCACAGATACGCAGTATTTT
TRBV19	.	TRBJ1-6	.	CASSQAGMRNSPLHF	TGTGCCAGTAGTCAGGCGGGGATGCGGAATTCACCCCTCCACTTT
TRBV7-2	.	TRBJ2-7	.	CASSPEDYEQYF	TGTGCCAGCAGCCCCGAGGACTACGAGCAGTACTTC
TRBV4-1	.	TRBJ2-5	.	CASSHPGKETQYF	TGCGCCAGCAGCCACCCGGGAAAGGAGACCCAGTACTTC
TRBV2	.	TRBJ2-1	.	CASREVGKQFF	TGTGCCAGCAGGGAGGTCGGGAAACAGTTCTTC
TRBV30	.	TRBJ1-6	.	CAWSVDNNSPLHF	TGTGCCTGGAGTGTAGACAATAATTCACCCCTCCACTTT
TRBV16	once	TRBJ1-1	.	CASSQSRASNTEAFF	TGTGCCAGCAGCCAATCGCGAGCCTCGAACACTGAAGCTTTCTTT
TRBV2	.	TRBJ1-1	.	CASGQANTEAFF	TGTGCCAGCGGGCAGGCGAACACTGAAGCTTTCTTT
TRBV6-5	.	TRBJ1-1	TRBD1	CASRYAPTGQGEAFF	TGTGCCAGCAGGTATGCACCCACGGGACAGGGAGAAGCTTTCTTT
TRBV4-2	.	TRBJ1-3	.	CASSQSYLQGPSGNTIYF	TGTGCCAGCAGCCAATCCTACCTTCAGGGCCCCTCTGGAAACACCATATATTTT
TRBV18	.	TRBJ1-1	TRBD1	CASSPNPGGATEAFF	TGTGCCAGCTCACCCAACCCAGGGGGAGCAACTGAAGCTTTCTTT
TRBV5-1	.	TRBJ2-7	TRBD1	CASSLVGQGAVEQYF	TGCGCCAGCAGCTTGGTGGGTCAGGGGGCGGTCGAGCAGTACTTC
TRBV7-9	.	TRBJ1-4	TRBD1	CASSLTGVNEKLFF	TGTGCCAGCAGCTTGACAGGGGTGAATGAAAAACTGTTTTTT